The clone carrying this TCR beta chain was detected a few times. This sample is drawn from a study of blood T cell repertoires in COVID-19. Study at large: Italy, Spain and the United States were the sources of the convalescent and acute COVID-19 samples. In each case, the material was cDNA or gDNA derived from T cells, B-cell-depleted T cells, or PBMCs.

Original processing notes: Estimation of nucleated cell counts was performed using reference gene primer amplification. The protocol was immunoSEQ multiplex PCR, while the TCRdb copy is restricted to in-frame clones and leaves out a portion. That table furnishes V, J and clone size, whereas the DNA furnished D and trimming. This table has about 310,000 clones, about 90% appearing once. The sample comprised peripheral blood. The receptor's source is a woman aged 40-49 years with COVID-19, enrolled during active disease.

CDR3 sequence reads: CASSHRTGGDYGYTF. The CDR3 nucleotides are TGTGCCAGCAGCCACAGGACAGGGGGCGACTATGGCTACACCTTC. J is TRBJ1-2 and V is TRBV7-9, with TRBD1 matching 11 bases. Losses at the gene ends were 5 bases for V and 3 bases for J; bases not matched to a gene: 5. The CDR3 consists of 15 residues. Per germline, CDR1 SEHNR and CDR2 FQNEAQ (reference sequence).